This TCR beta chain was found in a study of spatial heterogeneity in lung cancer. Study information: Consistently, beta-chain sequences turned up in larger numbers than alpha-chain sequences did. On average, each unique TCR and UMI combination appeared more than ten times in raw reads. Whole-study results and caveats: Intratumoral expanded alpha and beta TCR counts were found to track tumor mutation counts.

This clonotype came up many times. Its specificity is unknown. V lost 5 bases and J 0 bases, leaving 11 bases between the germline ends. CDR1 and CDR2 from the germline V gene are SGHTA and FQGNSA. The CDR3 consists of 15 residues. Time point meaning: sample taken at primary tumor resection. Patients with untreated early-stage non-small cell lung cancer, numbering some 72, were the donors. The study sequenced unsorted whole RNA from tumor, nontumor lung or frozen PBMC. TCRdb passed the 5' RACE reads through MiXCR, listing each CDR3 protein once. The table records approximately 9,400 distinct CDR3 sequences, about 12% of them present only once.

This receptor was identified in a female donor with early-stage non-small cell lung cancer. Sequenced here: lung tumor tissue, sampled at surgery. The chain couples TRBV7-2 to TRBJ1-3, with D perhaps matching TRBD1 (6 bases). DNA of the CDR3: TGTGCCAGCAGCCTAGGGGGGGGCTCTGGAAACACCATATATTTT. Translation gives CASSLGGGSGNTIYF.